One T cell receptor (beta chain) is described in this entry. Its recognized antigen is unknown. The sample holds no much larger clone one base away, and base qualities are not on file. The donors were healthy, HIV-negative adults with no recently reported acute infections or vaccinations. Every donor was a Caucasian adult living in Nashville, Tennessee, USA. CD4+ T cells were enriched through magnetic negative selection, after which naive cells were positively selected on CD45RA and the remaining negative fraction served as the memory subset. Blood was collected by leukapheresis, and PBMCs were isolated by Ficoll-Histopaque density gradient centrifugation and then cryopreserved in liquid nitrogen vapor phase. Analytical flow cytometry was used to check the purity and quantity of every magnetically sorted T cell population. Genomic DNA was isolated from every sorted fraction and measured by UV absorbance on a Nanodrop 2000c.

From its cysteine to its phenylalanine, the CDR3 spans 14 amino acids. CDR3 DNA only is kept here, 42 bases in frame from base 1. The CDR1 and CDR2 encoded by the germline V gene are MNHEY and SVGAGI. Cut back by 5 bases and 8 bases, the V and J ends lie 16 bases apart. This record comes from a study of shared clonotypes between healthy human individuals (dated by TCRdb to between 2020 and 2021). At the level of the whole study: A few men and a couple of women, aged 18 to 49 years, made up the cohort. For each donor, three plates each were used for CD4 naive and CD4 memory, two plates were used for CD8 naive, and one plate was used for CD8 memory. To increase sequencing depth and limit assay-specific biases, different laboratories used diverse techniques to prepare libraries and sequence TCR repertoires. Blood TCR repertoires of about 5 healthy adults were deeply sequenced to estimate repertoire size and the extent of clonotype sharing between individuals. Leukapheresis yielded between about 0.8 and 8.9 billion PBMCs per donor.

Results and caveats for the whole study, not just this receptor: Naive subsets generally had larger estimated clonotype richness than memory subsets. When several donors were compared, the shared fraction of clonotypes was around 5% for naive CD4, 3% to 4% for naive CD8, roughly 2.5% for memory CD4, and 0.4% for memory CD8. Sampling was restricted to blood, and TCR repertoires in tissue are likely to differ from TCR repertoires in blood. Pairwise subsampling led to the expectation that sequencing depth would affect the degree of clonotype sharing among donors. Compared with non-shared clonotypes, the clonotypes found in all four sorted-subset donors had higher generation probabilities. Even with the large sequencing depth, rarefaction of the sorted-subset datasets indicated that sequencing was incomplete. The small number of donors limited the genetic and exposure-history diversity represented.

Using the deep immunoSEQ assay, multiplex PCR amplified TCR CDR3 regions from genomic DNA. Extracted genomic DNA from each cell subset was distributed evenly across all wells of several immunoSEQ 96-well plates, and each plate was treated as a replicate. For sorted subsets, 150 to 250 ng genomic DNA, equal to 30,000 to 35,000 T cell genomes, was loaded into each replicate PCR. The purified libraries were quantified using a Qubit 3.0 fluorometer, sized with a Bioanalyzer 2100, and then quantified again using the KAPA Library Quantification kit. Each immunoSEQ 96-well plate was sequenced on its own single-read 150-cycle Illumina NextSeq 550 flow cell. In the source study's methods: Because the immunoSEQ output held only junctional sequences and lacked quality scores, the filtering could not match the filtering applied to full-length reads. Sequences were annotated with PyIR, a Python wrapper for IgBLAST v1.9, using IMGT germline references to assign V/J genes and CDR3. Reads were filtered out if the reads had weak V/J assignments (E-value above 1e-6), no CDR3, stop codons, out-of-frame junctions, or ambiguous translated residues. V3J clonotypes were defined by identical inferred V gene, J gene, and CDR3 amino acid sequence. To compute the percentage overlap between repertoires, the number of shared unique clonotypes was divided by the size of the smaller repertoire. RTK rarefaction, the Chao1 estimator, and Recon v2.1 estimates of unobserved clonotypes were used to assess repertoire richness. OLGA was used to compute generation probabilities for all TCRbeta clonotypes that the gDNA method yielded from a few donors. Drawn from immuneACCESS, this table holds only the in-frame rearrangements with V and J called that TCRdb kept. Clones are partly lost; checked studies trace under half to an unresolved V gene and leave the rest unexplained. V and J calls and clone size come straight from that table; D and trimming were deduced from the DNA. This sample holds 1.4 million or so clones; about 98.5% were observed only once. The ten most abundant clones make up around 0.38% of the sample.

Sequenced sample: naive CD4+ T cells sorted from blood. This specimen's cell subset or site label, interpreted: CD45RA+ positively selected. The chain links TRBV6-5 with TRBJ1-5, with the D gene not confidently named. The TCR originated in a man younger than 45 in good health. The CDR3 reads CASSHNVDIEPQHF. The DNA sequence is TGTGCCAGCAGTCATAATGTTGACATTGAGCCCCAGCATTTT.